Below, 9 T cell receptor beta chains from the same sample are listed, as sequenced in a study of STAT5B mutations in CD4+ large granular lymphocyte leukemia. TCRdb keeps only in-frame clones here, not all; method: immunoSEQ multiplex PCR. The sample has about 31,000 clones; roughly 74% are singletons. What was sequenced was CD4+ T cells from blood buffy coats. These receptors came from a human donor in good health.

This clone was detected only a few times. The chain carries TRBV30 and TRBJ1-4, with D tentatively TRBD1 (6 bases). V was shortened by 6 bases and J by 3 bases, with 14 bases between the two germline ends. Per the germline V gene, CDR1 is GTSNPN and CDR2 is SVGIG (reference sequence). This CDR3 contains 14 residues. CDR3 DNA sequence: TGTGCCTGCACAAAAGGACAGCCTAATGAAAAACTGTTTTTT. Translated: CACTKGQPNEKLFF. Full variable domain (missing parts from reference TRBV30 and TRBJ1-4): SQTIHQWPATLVQPVGSPLSLECTVEGTSNPNLYWYRQAAGRGLQLLFYSVGIGQISSEVPQNLSASRPQDRQFILSSKKLLLSDSGFYLCACTKGQPNEKLFFGSGTQLSVL.

The chain employs TRBV2 and TRBJ2-7; TRBD1 matches 7 bases. Germline V gives CDR1 SNHLY, CDR2 FYNNEI. With V trimmed by 0 bases and J by 6 bases, 8 bases remained unmatched. The CDR3 has 15 residues. The CDR3 DNA is TGTGCCAGCAGTGAAGCAAGAGGGGGCCGAGGCGAGCAGTACTTC. Its protein product is CASSEARGGRGEQYF.

This chain uses TRBV7-2 with TRBJ1-2; 10 bases map to TRBD1. The CDR3 loop spans 15 amino acids. V gave up 5 bases and J gave up 4 bases; unmatched junction bases: 7. Germline-derived CDR1 and CDR2 are SGHTA and FQGNSA. CDR3 DNA sequence: TGTGCCAGCAGCGCCCGACAGGGGGCAGGCTATGGCTACACCTTC. Its protein product is CASSARQGAGYGYTF. Drawing the rest from reference TRBV7-2 and TRBJ1-2, the complete variable domain is GAGVSQSPSNKVTEKGKDVELRCDPISGHTALYWYRQSLGQGLEFLIYFQGNSAPDKSGLPSDRFSAERTGGSVSTLTIQRTQQEDSAVYLCASSARQGAGYGYTFGSGTRLTVV.

The CDR3 nucleotides read TGTGCCAGCAGCTTATCAGGGGATGGCTACACCTTC. Translation gives CASSLSGDGYTF. The rearrangement uses TRBV11-2 and TRBJ1-2; D possibly corresponds to TRBD1 (6 bases). Trimming shortened V by 2 bases and J by 6 bases, and 7 bases separated the two germline ends. This CDR3 comprises 12 residues. CDR1 and CDR2 from the germline V gene are SGHAT and FQNNGV.

This clone was seen just once. The chain has TRBV19 and TRBJ1-4, with unresolved D. The V end lost 3 bases, the J end lost 0 bases, and 11 bases lay between the germline ends. The CDR3 has 16 residues. Per germline, CDR1 LNHDA and CDR2 SQIVND (reference sequence). CDR3 sequence: CASSISSPATNEKLFF. CDR3 coding DNA: TGTGCCAGTAGTATTTCCTCACCGGCAACTAATGAAAAACTGTTTTTT.

The V call is TRBV19, the J call TRBJ2-3; D possibly corresponds to TRBD2 (6 bases). This CDR3 spans 14 amino acids. The germline V gene encodes CDR1 LNHDA and CDR2 SQIVND (reference sequence). Trimming took 5 bases from V and 2 from J, leaving 11 bases between them. For the CDR3, the DNA is TGTGCCAGTAGTCCGGGACTTCACACAGATACGCAGTATTTT. Amino acids: CASSPGLHTDTQYF.

V and J are TRBV2 and TRBJ1-6, with 7 nucleotides matching TRBD1. This CDR3 is built from 17 residues. In germline, CDR1 is SNHLY, CDR2 FYNNEI. V lost 0 bases and J lost 3; bases outside the gene matches: 5. The CDR3 is CASSEAGTVHYNSPLHF. The CDR3 DNA reads TGTGCCAGCAGTGAAGCGGGGACAGTACACTATAATTCACCCCTCCACTTT.

The J gene is TRBJ1-4, the V gene TRBV4-2, with D perhaps TRBD1 (6 bases). V was trimmed by 4 bases and J by 7 bases, leaving 16 bases between them. CDR1 and CDR2 from the germline V gene are LGHNA and YNFKEQ. This CDR3 has 15 amino acids. CDR3 sequence reads: CASSPHRDKGEKLFF. Here the CDR3 DNA reads TGTGCCAGCAGCCCACACCGGGACAAGGGTGAAAAACTGTTTTTT.

The chain uses TRBV15 and TRBJ1-5, with a weak D call TRBD1 (5 bases). The CDR3 sequence is 16 residues long. The germline V gene has CDR1 LNHNV and CDR2 YYDKDF (reference sequence). The V gene lost 0 bases and the J gene lost 8 bases, with 17 bases spanning the gap. The CDR3 reads CATSRERRQGWEPQHF. The CDR3 DNA is TGTGCCACCAGCAGAGAAAGACGGCAGGGTTGGGAGCCCCAGCATTTT.